This T cell receptor (beta chain) was sequenced during a study of T-cell memory formation after mild COVID-19. Study-wide results and limits: Cross-reactive memory apparently joined, as some responding clones appeared in pre-infection memory. Chiefly within CM and EM were the contracting CD4+ clones; CD8+ ones were within EMRA.

5'RACE with constant-segment primers yielded barcoded, UMI-tagged TCR alpha and TCR beta cDNA libraries. TCRdb re-called the 5' RACE reads with MiXCR, one entry per CDR3 protein. The data hold about 340,000 distinct CDR3 sequences, with under 25% observed a single time. Note on this clonotype: Its specificity is unknown.

Germline trimming cut 3 bases from V and 8 bases from J; bases unmatched to any gene: 9. CDR3 length: 15 residues. Sequencing was carried out using PBMCs or a T cell subset sorted from them (not recorded which). V usage is TRBV12-3 or TRBV12-4 and J usage is TRBJ1-2; 10 bases line up with TRBD1. The receptor was derived from a man aged 18 to 30 who had mild COVID-19 (a few samples of this study predate the infection). Cell type and time point are not known. The CDR3 nucleotides read TGTGCCAGCAGTTTCGCAGGACAGGGGGGAGAAGGCTACACCTTC. As protein: CASSFAGQGGEGYTF.